The rows below give T cell receptor beta chains drawn from one sample of a study of cytomegalovirus exposure and HLA in healthy donors. Sequencing was performed with immunoSEQ multiplex PCR; in TCRdb, only in-frame clones are kept and a portion is missing. The sample holds about 94,000 clones, roughly 80% seen once. Material for sequencing was PBMCs. Every receptor here comes from a man aged 40-49 years in good health and CMV-seropositive. Each CDR3 is given with its conserved first and last residue. The order of the fields is D gene, V gene, clone size, J gene, CDR3 DNA, CDR3 protein. D genes are given only for firm matches. Part of the rows lack a size; the others show once, few, many or a class for expanded clones.

NA,TRBV7-9,NA,TRBJ2-2,TGTGCCAGCAGCTCCAGGGATTGGAACACCGGGGAGCTGTTTTTT,CASSSRDWNTGELFF
TRBD2,TRBV27,NA,TRBJ2-7,TGTGCCAGCAGTCCTACGTCTACAGGACTAGGTGGCGAGCAGTACTTC,CASSPTSTGLGGEQYF
TRBD2,TRBV18,NA,TRBJ2-5,TGTGCCAGCTCACCCTCGGGGGGGCGACAAGAGACCCAGTACTTC,CASSPSGGRQETQYF
TRBD2,TRBV7-7,NA,TRBJ2-5,TGTGCTAGCAGCTTCGGCACTAGCGGTCCTGGAGAGACCCAGTACTTC,CASSFGTSGPGETQYF
NA,TRBV11-3,NA,TRBJ1-3,TGTGCCAGCAGCTTAGCCCGGCGGGGCGGAAACACCATATATTTT,CASSLARRGGNTIYF
TRBD1,TRBV2,NA,TRBJ1-3,TGTGCCAGCAGTGAAGACAGGGGATATGGAAACACCATATATTTT,CASSEDRGYGNTIYF
NA,TRBV21-1,NA,TRBJ1-5,TGTGCCAGCAGCAAAGAAGAGAAGGAGGTGCAGCATTTT,CASSKEEKEVQHF
TRBD2,TRBV7-9,few,TRBJ2-1,TGTGCCAGCAGCTTAGTCTTTAGCGGGAGAAACGATGAGCAGTTCTTC,CASSLVFSGRNDEQFF
TRBD2,TRBV27,NA,TRBJ2-3,TGTGCCAGCAGCAGCGGGGGGGGCACAGATACGCAGTATTTT,CASSSGGGTDTQYF
TRBD1,TRBV4-1,NA,TRBJ2-7,TGCGCCAGCAGCCAAGAAAGGGGGCCCTCCTACGAGCAGTACTTC,CASSQERGPSYEQYF
NA,TRBV28,few,TRBJ2-1,TGTGCCAGCAGTTTAAGTAGGGGCTACGCCAACAATGAGCAGTTCTTC,CASSLSRGYANNEQFF
NA,TRBV10-3,once,TRBJ2-7,TGTGCCATCAGTGAAGACCAGCGATTGTACTTC,CAISEDQRLYF
TRBD1,TRBV28,NA,TRBJ2-1,TGTGCCAGCAGTTTATATGGCAGGGGGCTGGACAATGAGCAGTTCTTC,CASSLYGRGLDNEQFF
NA,TRBV5-1,NA,TRBJ1-2,TGCGCCAGCAGCTTGGGCCAGGGCAACTATGGCTACACCTTC,CASSLGQGNYGYTF
NA,TRBV9,few,TRBJ2-1,TGTGCCAGCAGCGTAGACAGGGTCTCCTACAATGAGCAGTTCTTC,CASSVDRVSYNEQFF
TRBD2,TRBV28,once,TRBJ2-1,TGTGCCAGCAGTTTACTAAGCGGGAGGGCCCGAAACCCCTACAATGAGCAGTTCTTC,CASSLLSGRARNPYNEQFF